The source of this TCR beta chain is a study of blood T cells in healthy people across ages. The authors ran a second PCR of 7 to 11 cycles using a sample-barcoded 5' primer and a J-beta primer mix. Each of the cDNA molecules was tagged by a template-switch adaptor with 12 random nucleotides. TCRdb re-analysed the 5' RACE reads in MiXCR, keeping a single row per CDR3 protein. This sample has 1 million or so distinct CDR3 sequences; 45% occur once, and the top ten carry approximately 20%. The length of the CDR3 is 11 residues. Trimming shortened V by 1 base and J by 8 bases, and 4 bases separated the two germline ends. Germline CDR1 and CDR2: KGHDR and SFDVKD.

The gene calls are TRBV24-1 and TRBJ1-2; D is uncertain. Sequencing was performed on blood. This sequence originates from a woman aged 60-75 years in good health. The CDR3 spells CATSDLHGYTF. CDR3 bases: TGTGCCACCAGTGATTTACACGGCTACACCTTC.